Listed below are T cell receptor beta chains from one sample, sequenced in a study of molecular identifiers for immune sequencing clone quantification. MiXCR, applied by TCRdb to the PCR reads, yields one record per CDR3 protein. The sample has a few hundred thousand distinct CDR3 sequences, about 21% seen once. The sample comprised naive CD8+ T cells from blood, with Jurkat cell RNA spiked in. Receptors were obtained from a human donor in good health. Some libraries in this study had Jurkat cell RNA spiked in. Each CDR3 is given with its conserved first and last residue. A D gene is named only where the DNA matches it firmly. Clone size is shown for a subset of rows, as once, few, many or a class of expanded clone.

d_call | j_call | clone_size | v_call | cdr3_nt | cdr3_aa
. | TRBJ2-3 | . | TRBV6-5 | TGTGCCAGCAGCAACGATCTCGGGGGCTCTAGCACAGATACGCAGTATTTT | CASSNDLGGSSTDTQYF
. | TRBJ1-1 | many | TRBV28 | TGTGCCAGCCGCCGGGGCACGATCGAGAACACTGAAGCTTTCTTT | CASRRGTIENTEAFF
TRBD2 | TRBJ2-7 | . | TRBV4-3 | TGCGCCAGCAGCCAAGACCGGGGACTAGCGGGCTACGAGCAGTACTTC | CASSQDRGLAGYEQYF
. | TRBJ1-1 | many | TRBV4-1 | TGCGCCAGCAGGCAACCCCGGGGAGAAGCTTTCTTT | CASRQPRGEAFF
TRBD1 | TRBJ1-4 | many | TRBV7-9 | TGTGCCAGCAGCTCAACGGCGGGGACAGGGGGAGGTGAAAAACTGTTTTTT | CASSSTAGTGGGEKLFF
. | TRBJ1-4 | few | TRBV7-9 | TGTGCCAGCAGCTCAACCTCTGCGGGGGATAATGAAAAACTGTTTTTT | CASSSTSAGDNEKLFF
. | TRBJ2-7 | . | TRBV20-1 | TGCAGTGCTAGAGAGCCAGGGGAATTCTACGAGCAGTACTTC | CSAREPGEFYEQYF
TRBD1 | TRBJ2-7 | many | TRBV28 | TGTGCCAGCAGTCCCCGGACAGGGTTGAAGGAGCAGTACTTC | CASSPRTGLKEQYF
TRBD1 | TRBJ2-2 | . | TRBV24-1 | TGTGCCACCAGTGACACCTGGCGCAGGGGGCACACCGGGGAGCTGTTTTTT | CATSDTWRRGHTGELFF
. | TRBJ1-1 | few | TRBV7-6 | TGTGCCAGCAGCGAAATACTGAACACTGAAGCTTTCTTT | CASSEILNTEAFF
. | TRBJ1-1 | . | TRBV27 | TGTGCCAGCCAACTGGCGGGGCGATGGACTGAAGCTTTCTTT | CASQLAGRWTEAFF
. | TRBJ2-3 | . | TRBV14 | TGTGCCAGCAGCCAAGAAATGGCTGGGTCAGGGTCACTAGGTACGCAGTATTTT | CASSQEMAGSGSLGTQYF
TRBD2 | TRBJ2-7 | . | TRBV7-2 | TGTGCCAGCAGCGAATCCGAGGTAGCGGGGTACCCCTACGAGCAGTACTTC | CASSESEVAGYPYEQYF
TRBD2 | TRBJ2-7 | few | TRBV9 | TGTGCCAGCAGCCCCCCGGGGGGGCGGATCTACGAGCAGTACTTC | CASSPPGGRIYEQYF
. | TRBJ2-1 | . | TRBV27 | TGTGCCAGCAGTCTGACCCTCCTTAACATCAATGAGCAGTTCTTC | CASSLTLLNINEQFF
. | TRBJ2-7 | many | TRBV11-2 | TGTGCCAGCAGTCCTCGGGGCCCCTACGAGCAGTACTTC | CASSPRGPYEQYF
TRBD2 | TRBJ2-2 | . | TRBV7-8 | TGTGCCAGCAGCTTAGGCCACAGCGGGGGCGCTGGGACCGGGGAGCTGTTTTTT | CASSLGHSGGAGTGELFF
. | TRBJ2-5 | once | TRBV28 | TGTGCCAGCAGCCGTATCCCAGGGATTCAAGAGACCCAGTACTTC | CASSRIPGIQETQYF
. | TRBJ2-7 | . | TRBV29-1 | TGCAGCGTTGAGGAGGTTTACGAGCAGTACTTC | CSVEEVYEQYF
. | TRBJ2-7 | many | TRBV29-1 | TGCAGCGTTGAAGTCGGTGCGCGCTACGAGCAGTACTTC | CSVEVGARYEQYF
. | TRBJ1-2 | . | TRBV6-5 | TGTGCCAGCAGTCCCTTTCCCCAGGGTAACTATGGCTACACCTTC | CASSPFPQGNYGYTF
. | TRBJ1-5 | . | TRBV4-1 | TGCGCCAGCAGCCAAGATGCAGGGTATAGCAATCAGCCCCAGCATTTT | CASSQDAGYSNQPQHF
. | TRBJ2-5 | . | TRBV10-2 | TGCGCCAGCAGTGCGGGGGCGGGGGAGACCCAGTACTTC | CASSAGAGETQYF
. | TRBJ2-3 | few | TRBV12-3/TRBV12-4 | TGTGCCAGCAGTTTTCACAGGGCCATCACAGATACGCAGTATTTT | CASSFHRAITDTQYF
. | TRBJ2-2 | few | TRBV28 | TGTGCCAGCAGTTCCTACGACAGGAACACCGGGGAGCTGTTTTTT | CASSSYDRNTGELFF
TRBD1 | TRBJ2-7 | few | TRBV20-1 | TGCAGTGCTAGAGATCTGGGACAGACCTACGAGCAGTACTTC | CSARDLGQTYEQYF
. | TRBJ2-7 | many | TRBV5-1 | TGCGCCAGCAGCTTGGCCGGGCGACGGTTCTACGAGCAGTACTTC | CASSLAGRRFYEQYF
. | TRBJ1-4 | many | TRBV9 | TGTGCCAGCAGCGTAGGGGGAGGAAATGAAAAACTGTTTTTT | CASSVGGGNEKLFF
. | TRBJ1-2 | . | TRBV29-1 | TGCAGCGTTACAGGACGCTATGGCTACACCTTC | CSVTGRYGYTF
TRBD2 | TRBJ2-1 | . | TRBV6-2/TRBV6-3 | TGTGCCAGTTTAACCGCCACCTTCGAGCGGGGGGGCCGTCCCAATGAGCAGTTCTTC | CASLTATFERGGRPNEQFF
TRBD2 | TRBJ2-2 | . | TRBV2 | TGTGCCAGCAGTGACCCCGAGGGACTAGCTTACACCGGGGAGCTGTTTTTT | CASSDPEGLAYTGELFF
TRBD1 | TRBJ2-7 | . | TRBV6-5 | TGTGCCAGCAGTACAGGGGGCCCCCCCTACGAGCAGTACTTC | CASSTGGPPYEQYF
. | TRBJ2-6 | many | TRBV24-1 | TGTGCCACCAGTAGAGGATTCTCTGGGGCCAACGTCCTGACTTTC | CATSRGFSGANVLTF
. | TRBJ1-1 | many | TRBV4-3 | TGCGCCAGCAGCCAAGATTTAGTACAGTCGTACACTGAAGCTTTCTTT | CASSQDLVQSYTEAFF
. | TRBJ2-7 | . | TRBV6-5 | TGTGCCAGCAGTTACTCCCACTCCTACGAGCAGTACTTC | CASSYSHSYEQYF
TRBD1 | TRBJ2-1 | . | TRBV7-2 | TGTGCCGGCAGCTTAGGGGGCAGCTCCTACAATGAGCAGTTCTTC | CAGSLGGSSYNEQFF
. | TRBJ1-3 | . | TRBV12-3/TRBV12-4 | TGTGCCAGCAGCCCTGTTTCTAGTGGAAACGCCATATATTTT | CASSPVSSGNAIYF
. | TRBJ1-5 | . | TRBV20-1 | TGCAGTGCTAGCCCCTTGGCCGGCCAGGTCGGGCAGCCCCAGCATTTT | CSASPLAGQVGQPQHF
. | TRBJ1-1 | many | TRBV5-4 | TGTGCCAGCAGCCCCGGGCCGAGCACTGAAGCTTTCTTT | CASSPGPSTEAFF
. | TRBJ2-5 | few | TRBV7-9 | TGTGCCAGCAGCTTAGCAGTATCAGAGGGGAGGGAGACCCAGTACTTC | CASSLAVSEGRETQYF
. | TRBJ2-7 | few | TRBV29-1 | TGCAGCGCCAAGACAAATGCCTACGAGCAGTACTTC | CSAKTNAYEQYF
TRBD1 | TRBJ1-3 | . | TRBV4-1 | TGCGCCAGCAGCCAACAGACAGGGTCTGGAAACACCATATATTTT | CASSQQTGSGNTIYF
TRBD1 | TRBJ1-2 | . | TRBV27 | TGTGCCAGCAGTTTATTGACAGGGGGGGCCTATGGCTACACCTTC | CASSLLTGGAYGYTF
TRBD2 | TRBJ2-1 | . | TRBV12-3/TRBV12-4 | TGTGCCAGCAAGCCTACTAGCGGGAGCTCCTACAATGAGCAGTTCTTC | CASKPTSGSSYNEQFF
TRBD1 | TRBJ2-3 | many | TRBV20-1 | TGCAGTGCTAGAGATCGGGACAGGGCCACAGATACGCAGTATTTT | CSARDRDRATDTQYF
. | TRBJ2-7 | few | TRBV27 | TGTGCCAGCAGTGGGGACACCGCTGCCTACGAGCAGTACTTC | CASSGDTAAYEQYF